These 12 T cell receptor beta chains originate from one sample sequenced in a study of cytomegalovirus exposure and HLA in healthy donors. The PCR ran on 60 Vbeta and 13 Jbeta primers. Some clones are missing from TCRdb's copy, which holds only in-frame ones; the method was immunoSEQ multiplex PCR. The table records around 93,000 clones, over 75% of them present only once. Sequenced input: PBMCs. These receptors all stem from a man aged 45 to 65 in good health and CMV-seronegative.

There are a few counts of this clone. The rearrangement links TRBV7-2 to TRBJ2-1; D might be TRBD2 (6 bases). The CDR3 extends over 12 amino acids. Trimming left V 5 bases short and J 10 bases short, with 12 bases between. Germline assignment: CDR1 SGHTA and CDR2 FQGNSA. CDR3 protein: CASSTGLSEQFF. The CDR3 nucleotides are TGTGCCAGCAGCACGGGACTCTCAGAGCAGTTCTTC.

This clone was seen at least ten times. J is TRBJ1-1 and V is TRBV6-5; D is ambiguous. The CDR3 is 12 amino acids. Germline V gene lookup returns CDR1 MNHEY and CDR2 SVGAGI. V was clipped by 7 bases and J by 4 bases, with 10 bases between them. CDR3 region: CASTSSGTEAFF. The DNA for the CDR3 is TGTGCCAGCACCTCATCGGGCACTGAAGCTTTCTTT.

The CDR3 loop is CASSLSTGELFF. The CDR3 DNA reads TGTGCCAGCAGCTTGAGCACCGGGGAGCTGTTTTTT. The chain carries TRBV7-6 and TRBJ2-2, with D unresolved. CDR3 length: 12 residues. Germline loops: CDR1 SGHVS, CDR2 FNYEAQ. The V end lost 3 bases, the J end lost 4 bases, and 3 bases lay between the germline ends. Together with reference TRBV7-6 and TRBJ2-2, the CDR3 gives the full variable domain: GAGVSQSPRYKVTKRGQDVALRCDPISGHVSLYWYRQALGQGPEFLTYFNYEAQQDKSGLPNDRFSAERPEGSISTLTIQRTEQRDSAMYRCASSLSTGELFFGEGSRLTVL.

The chain uses TRBV5-4 and TRBJ2-7; a weak D match, TRBD2 (6 bases). Germline V lookup: CDR1 SGHNT, CDR2 YYREEE (reference sequence). The CDR3 contains 15 residues. V lost 2 bases, J lost 3 bases, and 15 bases lay in between. In DNA, the CDR3 is TGTGCCAGCAGCTTACCGGGGGATCGAGTCTACGAGCAGTACTTC. Its protein product is CASSLPGDRVYEQYF.

The rearrangement uses TRBV19 and TRBJ1-5; the match to TRBD1 covers 7 bases. The trim removed 4 bases at V and 7 bases at J, leaving 4 bases unmatched. CDR3 length: 13 amino acids. Looked up from germline, CDR1 is LNHDA and CDR2 is SQIVND (reference sequence). The CDR3 is CASSKQGRQPQHF. The CDR3 DNA reads as TGTGCCAGTAGTAAACAGGGGAGGCAGCCCCAGCATTTT.

The chain employs TRBV28 and TRBJ2-7, with TRBD1 matching over 8 bases. This CDR3 is built from 15 residues. Germline CDR1 and CDR2: MDHEN and SYDVKM. The V gene end was trimmed by 4 bases and the J gene end by 3 bases; junction bases not matched to a gene: 8. CDR3 sequence (DNA): TGTGCCAGCAGTTCTATCGACAGGGGAGGCTACGAGCAGTACTTC. It yields the protein CASSSIDRGGYEQYF.

This clone was counted a single time. The chain is built from TRBV5-1 and TRBJ2-3; D is uncertain. Per the germline V gene, CDR1 is SGHRS and CDR2 is YFSETQ. Trimming left V 4 bases short and J 1 base short, with 10 bases between. The CDR3 runs to 14 residues. The DNA for the CDR3 is TGCGCCAGCAGCATTGGGCAGGGCACAGATACGCAGTATTTT. Translation: CASSIGQGTDTQYF.

A word on this clone: Other DNA sequences in this sample translate to the same CDR3. The J gene is TRBJ2-1, the V gene TRBV5-1; perhaps TRBD1 as D (6 bases). Germline values: CDR1 SGHRS, CDR2 YFSETQ. This CDR3 has 14 residues. Trimming stripped 1 base from V and 6 bases from J, with 11 bases between. In DNA form, the CDR3 reads TGCGCCAGCAGCTTGCGTCAAGGGGGCAATGAGCAGTTCTTC. Protein: CASSLRQGGNEQFF.

The CDR3 DNA is TGTGCCTGGAGTCCTGGGACAGGAAACCGCTACGAGCAGTACTTC. The encoded protein is CAWSPGTGNRYEQYF. The chain carries TRBV30 and TRBJ2-7; 8 bases are a match to TRBD1. V dropped 2 bases and J dropped 3; count of bases not matched to a gene: 9. The germline CDR1 and CDR2 sequences are GTSNPN and SVGIG (reference sequence). This CDR3 has 15 amino acids.

In DNA, the CDR3 is TGTGCCAGCGGTGGGGGGGAGCACTATGGCTACACCTTC. This encodes CASGGGEHYGYTF. This chain connects TRBV28 to TRBJ1-2, with D perhaps matching TRBD1 (5 bases). V lost 8 bases to trimming and J lost 3 bases, with 13 bases between them. Germline loops: CDR1 MDHEN, CDR2 SYDVKM. This CDR3 is built from 13 residues.

This clone was recorded a few times. V gene TRBV19 combines with J gene TRBJ2-7; 7 bases map to TRBD1. The germline CDR1 and CDR2 sequences are LNHDA and SQIVND (reference sequence). V trimming: 4 bases; J trimming: 5 bases; junction bases outside the gene matches: 11. The CDR3 loop spans 15 amino acids. The DNA for the CDR3 is TGTGCCAGTAGTACCCTGACAGGGTTCGGGGACGAGCAGTACTTC. Its translation is CASSTLTGFGDEQYF.

The chain combines TRBV19 with TRBJ2-7, with 9 nucleotides matching TRBD1. The CDR3 runs 13 residues. The V gene's germline CDR1 is LNHDA and CDR2 SQIVND (reference sequence). Germline trimming cut 5 bases from V and 1 base from J; bases unmatched to any gene: 0. This CDR3 reads CASSGTGSYEQYF. CDR3 sequence (DNA): TGTGCCAGTAGTGGGACAGGGTCCTACGAGCAGTACTTC.